The rows below give T cell receptor beta chains drawn from one sample of a study of breast tumors, draining lymph nodes, adjacent tissues. TCRdb independently ran MiXCR on the multiplex PCR reads; one entry per CDR3 protein. Of over 150,000 distinct CDR3 sequences in the sample, approximately 31% were seen once. The sequencing sample was made of axillary lymph node tissue. The receptors here all came from a female donor with breast cancer. Some clones in this sample may be carry-over from other donors' samples. Both conserved end residues are part of each CDR3. The D gene is left open where the match is weak. A row's size may be missing; if present it is once, few, many or a size class.

abundance	v_gene	d_gene	j_gene	CDR3aa	CDR3nt
NA	TRBV15	NA	TRBJ2-7	CATSSRHYEQYF	TGTGCCACCAGCAGCCGCCACTACGAGCAGTACTTC
NA	TRBV9	TRBD1	TRBJ1-6	CASHPAGAAGGSSWDSPLHF	TGTGCCAGCCACCCTGCAGGTGCGGCAGGGGGCTCCTCCTGGGATTCACCCCTCCACTTT
NA	TRBV12-3/TRBV12-4	NA	TRBJ2-5	CASSSEGGLETQYF	TGTGCCAGCAGTTCCGAGGGGGGCTTGGAGACCCAGTACTTC
NA	TRBV5-6	NA	TRBJ1-1	CASSSPGTNTEAFF	TGTGCCAGCAGTTCTCCCGGGACCAACACTGAAGCTTTCTTT
NA	TRBV12-3/TRBV12-4	TRBD2	TRBJ2-5	CASSPGLQGTQYF	TGTGCCAGCAGCCCGGGACTACAAGGGACCCAGTACTTC
NA	TRBV7-9	NA	TRBJ2-4	CASSPGTSAPLAKNIQYF	TGTGCCAGCAGCCCCGGGACATCGGCCCCTCTAGCCAAAAACATTCAGTACTTC
many	TRBV5-5	NA	TRBJ2-3	CASSLAGAFTDTQYF	TGTGCCAGCAGCTTGGCAGGGGCCTTTACAGATACGCAGTATTTT
many	TRBV12-3/TRBV12-4	TRBD1	TRBJ1-2	CASSTGYGQGARTNYGYTF	TGTGCCAGCAGTACGGGCTACGGACAGGGGGCGCGGACTAACTATGGCTACACCTTC
few	TRBV6-2/TRBV6-3	NA	TRBJ2-2	CASSYSGGVNTGELFF	TGTGCCAGCAGTTACTCGGGTGGGGTAAACACCGGGGAGCTGTTTTTT
NA	TRBV10-3	NA	TRBJ1-1	CATQSGERNTEAFF	TGTGCCACCCAGTCTGGGGAGAGGAACACTGAGGCTTTCTTT
NA	TRBV24-1	NA	TRBJ2-7	CATSDLGSYEQYF	TGTGCCACCAGTGATTTGGGCAGCTACGAGCAGTACTTC
many	TRBV13	TRBD2	TRBJ2-1	CASSPVGEGEQFF	TGTGCCAGCAGCCCAGTGGGGGAGGGTGAGCAGTTCTTC
many	TRBV28	TRBD1	TRBJ1-5	CASRSRRQGHYNQPQHF	TGTGCCAGCAGATCGCGTCGACAGGGTCACTACAATCAGCCCCAGCATTTT
few	TRBV6-2/TRBV6-3	NA	TRBJ2-7	CASSHLKSGRSYEQYF	TGTGCCAGCAGTCACTTAAAGTCAGGGCGCTCCTACGAGCAGTACTTC
many	TRBV5-1	NA	TRBJ1-6	CASSLGQWNSPLHF	TGCGCCAGCAGCTTGGGACAGTGGAATTCACCCCTCCACTTT
NA	TRBV6-1	NA	TRBJ2-5	CASSQGAGRETQYF	TGTGCCAGCAGTCAAGGGGCCGGGAGAGAGACCCAGTACTTC
few	TRBV30	TRBD2	TRBJ2-1	CAWRTPPSGDWGNEQFF	TGTGCCTGGAGAACTCCACCAAGCGGGGATTGGGGAAATGAGCAGTTCTTC
few	TRBV4-2	TRBD1	TRBJ1-1	CASSRIGTGDAEAFF	TGTGCCAGCAGCCGGATCGGGACAGGGGATGCTGAAGCTTTCTTT
many	TRBV18	NA	TRBJ1-3	CASSPSLQNVNTIYF	TGTGCCAGCTCACCAAGTCTGCAGAACGTAAACACCATATATTTT
many	TRBV2	NA	TRBJ2-1	CASSEEGTGTPSEF	TGTGCCAGCAGTGAAGAGGGCACGGGGACTCCCTCCGAGTTC
few	TRBV6-1	NA	TRBJ1-1	CASTEAFRTEAFF	TGTGCCAGCACGGAGGCATTTCGCACTGAAGCTTTCTTT
NA	TRBV20-1	TRBD1	TRBJ1-6	CSARDQATGRNSPLHF	TGCAGTGCTAGAGATCAGGCGACAGGGAGGAATTCACCCCTCCACTTT
NA	TRBV10-2	TRBD1	TRBJ2-2	CASGDRANRELFF	TGCGCCAGCGGTGACAGGGCGAACAGGGAGCTGTTTTTT
many	TRBV12-3/TRBV12-4	NA	TRBJ1-3	CASSHTTGLGNTIYF	TGTGCCAGCAGCCATACTACAGGCTTAGGAAACACCATATATTTT